This T cell receptor (beta chain) was retrieved from a study of cytomegalovirus exposure and HLA in healthy donors. Separation from the approximately 660-subject first cohort characterized the roughly 130-subject validation cohort, to which the donors belonged. CDR1 is MGHDK, CDR2 SYGVNS, per germline. V was shortened by 7 bases and J by 0 bases, with 11 bases between the two germline ends. This CDR3 is 14 amino acids long. Assay used: immunoSEQ multiplex PCR; TCRdb lists only in-frame clones, some missing. The sample gives about 130,000 clones, approximately 89% of which show up once; about 10% is in the top ten.

The chain combines TRBV25-1 with TRBJ2-3, with a tentative D call TRBD2 (6 bases). The receptor's source is a young woman in good health and CMV-seropositive. Material: PBMCs. CDR3 region: CASKGGVSTDTQYF. The CDR3 DNA follows: TGTGCCAGCAAGGGAGGCGTCAGCACAGATACGCAGTATTTT.